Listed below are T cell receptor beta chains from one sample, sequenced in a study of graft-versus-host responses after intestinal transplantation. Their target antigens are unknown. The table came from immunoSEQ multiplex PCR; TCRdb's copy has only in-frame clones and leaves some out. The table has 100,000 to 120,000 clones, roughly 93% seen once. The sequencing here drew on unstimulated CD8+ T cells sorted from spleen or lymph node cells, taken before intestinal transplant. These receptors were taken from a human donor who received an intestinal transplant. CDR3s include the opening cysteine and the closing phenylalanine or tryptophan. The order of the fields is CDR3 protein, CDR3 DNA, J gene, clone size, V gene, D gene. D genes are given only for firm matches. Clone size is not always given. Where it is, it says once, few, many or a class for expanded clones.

CDR3aa: CASSEVAGIGGNTIYF
CDR3nt: TGTGCCAGCAGTGAAGTCGCAGGTATAGGTGGAAACACCATATATTTT
j_gene: TRBJ1-3
abundance: NA
v_gene: TRBV9
d_gene: NA

CDR3aa: CASSPGVVRETQYF
CDR3nt: TGTGCCAGCAGCCCGGGGGTAGTACGAGAGACCCAGTACTTC
j_gene: TRBJ2-5
abundance: NA
v_gene: TRBV5-8
d_gene: NA

CDR3aa: CASSVEPGGLETQYF
CDR3nt: TGTGCCAGCAGCGTAGAGCCAGGGGGCTTGGAGACCCAGTACTTC
j_gene: TRBJ2-5
abundance: NA
v_gene: TRBV9
d_gene: TRBD1

CDR3aa: CASSRSNTEAFF
CDR3nt: TGTGCCAGCAGCCGGAGCAACACTGAAGCTTTCTTT
j_gene: TRBJ1-1
abundance: NA
v_gene: TRBV7-9
d_gene: NA

CDR3aa: CALGTGGYEQYF
CDR3nt: TGTGCCCTTGGGACAGGGGGCTACGAGCAGTACTTC
j_gene: TRBJ2-7
abundance: NA
v_gene: TRBV30
d_gene: TRBD1

CDR3aa: CASSQRGSSSYEQYF
CDR3nt: TGCGCCAGCAGTCAAAGAGGTTCGAGCTCCTACGAGCAGTACTTC
j_gene: TRBJ2-7
abundance: NA
v_gene: TRBV23-1
d_gene: NA

CDR3aa: CASSYSKGNTEAFF
CDR3nt: TGTGCCAGCAGTTACTCGAAAGGGAACACTGAAGCTTTCTTT
j_gene: TRBJ1-1
abundance: NA
v_gene: TRBV6-5
d_gene: NA

CDR3aa: CASSRLDSSYNEQFF
CDR3nt: TGTGCCAGCAGCCGACTGGACAGCTCCTACAATGAGCAGTTCTTC
j_gene: TRBJ2-1
abundance: NA
v_gene: TRBV5-4
d_gene: NA

CDR3aa: CSVRQRSYEQYF
CDR3nt: TGCAGCGTCCGGCAGCGGTCCTACGAGCAGTACTTC
j_gene: TRBJ2-7
abundance: NA
v_gene: TRBV29-1
d_gene: NA

CDR3aa: CASSFGDTRYEQYF
CDR3nt: TGTGCCAGCAGCTTCGGGGACACTCGTTACGAGCAGTACTTC
j_gene: TRBJ2-7
abundance: NA
v_gene: TRBV5-5
d_gene: NA

CDR3aa: CAWSVGTAYGYTF
CDR3nt: TGTGCCTGGAGTGTGGGGACAGCCTATGGCTACACCTTC
j_gene: TRBJ1-2
abundance: few
v_gene: TRBV30
d_gene: TRBD1

CDR3aa: CASSQTGTGGEQYF
CDR3nt: TGTGCCAGCAGCCAAACCGGGACAGGGGGCGAGCAGTACTTC
j_gene: TRBJ2-7
abundance: NA
v_gene: TRBV13
d_gene: TRBD1

CDR3aa: CASSLTSGSYEQYF
CDR3nt: TGCGCCAGCAGCCTGACTAGCGGCTCCTACGAGCAGTACTTC
j_gene: TRBJ2-7
abundance: NA
v_gene: TRBV4-1
d_gene: TRBD2

CDR3aa: CASSEGRPTNEKLFF
CDR3nt: TGTGCCAGCAGTGAAGGGCGGCCAACTAATGAAAAACTGTTTTTT
j_gene: TRBJ1-4
abundance: NA
v_gene: TRBV6-1
d_gene: NA

CDR3aa: CSVERPQERDTQYF
CDR3nt: TGCAGCGTTGAGAGGCCTCAAGAGAGGGATACGCAGTATTTT
j_gene: TRBJ2-3
abundance: NA
v_gene: TRBV29-1
d_gene: NA

CDR3aa: CASSQGTGGYQPQHF
CDR3nt: TGTGCCAGTAGCCAGGGTACTGGTGGATATCAGCCCCAGCATTTT
j_gene: TRBJ1-5
abundance: NA
v_gene: TRBV19
d_gene: NA

CDR3aa: CASSPPLAGIQETQYF
CDR3nt: TGTGCCAGCTCACCACCACTAGCGGGAATTCAAGAGACCCAGTACTTC
j_gene: TRBJ2-5
abundance: NA
v_gene: TRBV18
d_gene: TRBD2

CDR3aa: CASNPQGSSYEQYF
CDR3nt: TGTGCCAGCAACCCACAGGGGAGCTCCTACGAGCAGTACTTC
j_gene: TRBJ2-7
abundance: NA
v_gene: TRBV28
d_gene: TRBD1

CDR3aa: CASSQFLAGPSNEQFF
CDR3nt: TGTGCCAGCAGCCAATTTCTAGCGGGCCCGTCCAATGAGCAGTTCTTC
j_gene: TRBJ2-1
abundance: NA
v_gene: TRBV7-3
d_gene: TRBD2

CDR3aa: CASSSYRDTQHSYEQYF
CDR3nt: TGCGCCAGCAGCTCCTACCGGGACACTCAACATTCGTACGAGCAGTACTTC
j_gene: TRBJ2-7
abundance: NA
v_gene: TRBV5-1
d_gene: NA

CDR3aa: CASSQGQGGNGELFF
CDR3nt: TGCGCCAGCAGCCAGGGCCAGGGGGGGAACGGGGAGCTGTTTTTT
j_gene: TRBJ2-2
abundance: NA
v_gene: TRBV4-1
d_gene: NA

CDR3aa: CASSPPVTPNTGELFF
CDR3nt: TGTGCCAGCAGCCCGCCGGTCACACCTAACACCGGGGAGCTGTTTTTT
j_gene: TRBJ2-2
abundance: NA
v_gene: TRBV7-9
d_gene: NA

CDR3aa: CASSSSSYEQYF
CDR3nt: NA
j_gene: TRBJ2-7
abundance: few
v_gene: TRBV5-6
d_gene: NA